This TCR beta chain was sequenced during a study of lymphopenia after photon versus proton radiotherapy. Findings of the study overall: Relative stability marked proton patients; photon patients lost diversity and naive cells. A bigger post-nadir fall in TCR diversity correlated inversely with survival time in deceased patients.

On this clone: What it recognizes is unknown.

Trimming at V came to 4 bases and at J to 1 base, leaving 8 bases not matched to a gene. The CDR3 is 15 amino acids. Germline CDR1 SGHRS, CDR2 YFSETQ. TCRdb keeps only in-frame clones here, not all; method: immunoSEQ multiplex PCR. Of 160,000 or so clones detected, less than 90% appear once; the ten largest clones hold 4% to 5%. The sequence came from a man aged 50 to 60 with gastric cancer. This specimen consisted of peripheral blood, obtained from a patient treated with photon-based radiotherapy. This chain connects TRBV5-1 to TRBJ2-7; 7 nucleotides agree with TRBD2. The chain's CDR3 is CASSVSSGVSYEQYF. CDR3 bases: TGCGCCAGCAGCGTATCCAGCGGGGTATCCTACGAGCAGTACTTC.